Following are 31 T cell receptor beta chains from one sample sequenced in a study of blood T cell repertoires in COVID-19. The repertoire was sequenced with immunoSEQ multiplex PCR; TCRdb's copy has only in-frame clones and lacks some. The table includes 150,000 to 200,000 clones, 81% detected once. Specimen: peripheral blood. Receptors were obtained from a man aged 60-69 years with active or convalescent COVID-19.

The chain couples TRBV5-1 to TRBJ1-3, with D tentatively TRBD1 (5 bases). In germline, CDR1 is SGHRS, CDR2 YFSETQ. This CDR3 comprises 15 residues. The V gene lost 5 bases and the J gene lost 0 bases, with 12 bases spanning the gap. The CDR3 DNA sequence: TGCGCCAGCAGACTGGGGGGGACCTCTGGAAACACCATATATTTT. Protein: CASRLGGTSGNTIYF.

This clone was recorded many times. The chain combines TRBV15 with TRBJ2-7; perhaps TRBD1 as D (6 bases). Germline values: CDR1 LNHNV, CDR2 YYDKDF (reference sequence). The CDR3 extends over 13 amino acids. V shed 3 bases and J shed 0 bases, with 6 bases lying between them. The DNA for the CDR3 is TGTGCCACCAGCAGGGACAGCTCCTACGAGCAGTACTTC. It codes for CATSRDSSYEQYF.

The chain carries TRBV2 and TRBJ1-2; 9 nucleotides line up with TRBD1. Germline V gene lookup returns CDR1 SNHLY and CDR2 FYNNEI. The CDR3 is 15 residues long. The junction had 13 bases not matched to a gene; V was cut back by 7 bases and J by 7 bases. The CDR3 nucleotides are TGTGCCAGCATACCCTCGCTCCAGACAGGGGGTGGCTACACCTTC. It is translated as CASIPSLQTGGGYTF.

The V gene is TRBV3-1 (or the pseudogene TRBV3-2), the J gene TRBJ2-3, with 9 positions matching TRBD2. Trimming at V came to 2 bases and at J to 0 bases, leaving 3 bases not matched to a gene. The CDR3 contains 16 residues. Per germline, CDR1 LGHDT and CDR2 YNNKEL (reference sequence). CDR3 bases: TGTGCCAGCAGCCAAACTAGCGGGTCTAGCACAGATACGCAGTATTTT. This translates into CASSQTSGSSTDTQYF.

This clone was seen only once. For the CDR3, the DNA is TGTGCCAGTAGCCGGACAGGGGGCGTTGGAAACACCATATATTTT. As protein: CASSRTGGVGNTIYF. The chain joins TRBV19 to TRBJ1-3; 11 bases match TRBD1. CDR3 length: 15 amino acids. Per the germline V gene, CDR1 is LNHDA and CDR2 is SQIVND (reference sequence). V was clipped by 6 bases and J by 3 bases; unmatched bases: 4.

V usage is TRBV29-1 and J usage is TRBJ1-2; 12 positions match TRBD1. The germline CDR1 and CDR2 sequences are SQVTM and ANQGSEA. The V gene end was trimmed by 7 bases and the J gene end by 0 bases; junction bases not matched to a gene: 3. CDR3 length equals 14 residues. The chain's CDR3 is CSAGQGASNYGYTF. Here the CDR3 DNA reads TGCAGCGCGGGACAGGGGGCTTCTAACTATGGCTACACCTTC.

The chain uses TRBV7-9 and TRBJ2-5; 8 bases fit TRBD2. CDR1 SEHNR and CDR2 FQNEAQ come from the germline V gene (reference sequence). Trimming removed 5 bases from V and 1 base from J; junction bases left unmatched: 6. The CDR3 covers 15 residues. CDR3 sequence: CASSNQRGRQETQYF. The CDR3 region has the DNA TGTGCCAGCAGCAATCAGCGGGGGCGCCAAGAGACCCAGTACTTC.

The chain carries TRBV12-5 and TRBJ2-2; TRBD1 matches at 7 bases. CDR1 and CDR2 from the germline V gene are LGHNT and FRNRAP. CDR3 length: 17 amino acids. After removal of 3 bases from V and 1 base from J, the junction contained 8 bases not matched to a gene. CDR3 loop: CASGFVGQSLNTGELFF. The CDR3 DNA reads TGTGCTAGTGGTTTCGTGGGACAGTCCTTGAACACCGGGGAGCTGTTTTTT.

The CDR3 reads CASSPPRTSEQFF. In DNA, the CDR3 is TGTGCCAGCAGCCCACCCAGGACAAGTGAGCAGTTCTTC. V and J are TRBV28 and TRBJ2-1; D perhaps matches TRBD1 (5 bases). There are 13 residues in the CDR3. V was trimmed by 6 bases and J by 9 bases, leaving 15 bases between them. Germline V lookup: CDR1 MDHEN, CDR2 SYDVKM.

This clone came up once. The CDR3 sequence is CATSCQPQHF. CDR3 in DNA: TGCGCCACCTCCTGTCAGCCCCAGCATTTT. The chain links TRBV10-1 to TRBJ1-5; D gene unclear. Trimming took off 10 bases at V and 6 bases at J, with 7 bases between the two ends. Germline loops: CDR1 WNHNN, CDR2 SYGVQD (reference sequence). The CDR3 covers 10 residues.

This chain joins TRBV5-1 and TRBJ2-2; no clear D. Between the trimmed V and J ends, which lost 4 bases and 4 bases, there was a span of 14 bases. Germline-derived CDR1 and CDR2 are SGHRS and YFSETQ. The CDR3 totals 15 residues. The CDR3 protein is CASSAVQVSTGELFF. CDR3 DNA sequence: TGCGCCAGCAGCGCCGTCCAGGTCTCCACCGGGGAGCTGTTTTTT.

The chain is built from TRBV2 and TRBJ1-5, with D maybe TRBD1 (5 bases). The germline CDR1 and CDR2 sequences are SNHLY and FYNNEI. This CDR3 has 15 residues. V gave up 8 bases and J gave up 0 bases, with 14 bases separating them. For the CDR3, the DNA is TGTGCCAGCCTAGGGAGGGGCTCTAGCAATCAGCCCCAGCATTTT. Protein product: CASLGRGSSNQPQHF.

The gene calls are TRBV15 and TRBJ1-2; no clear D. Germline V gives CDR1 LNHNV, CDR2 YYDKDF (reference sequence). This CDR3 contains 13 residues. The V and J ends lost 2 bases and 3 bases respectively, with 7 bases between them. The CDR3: CATSRPGDYGYTF. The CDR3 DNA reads TGTGCCACCAGCAGACCGGGTGACTATGGCTACACCTTC.

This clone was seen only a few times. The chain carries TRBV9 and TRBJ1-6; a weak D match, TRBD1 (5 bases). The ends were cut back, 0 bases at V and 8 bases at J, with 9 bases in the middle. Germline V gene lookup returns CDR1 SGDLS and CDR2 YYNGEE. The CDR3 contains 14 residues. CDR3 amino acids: CASSVGREDSPLHF. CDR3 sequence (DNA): TGTGCCAGCAGCGTAGGCAGGGAGGATTCACCCCTCCACTTT.

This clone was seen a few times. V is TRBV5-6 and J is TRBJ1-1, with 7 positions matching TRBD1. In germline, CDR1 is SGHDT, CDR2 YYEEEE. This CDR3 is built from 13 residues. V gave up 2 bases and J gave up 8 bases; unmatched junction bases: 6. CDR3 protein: CASSFGSTGEAFF. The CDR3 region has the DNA TGTGCCAGCAGCTTTGGATCGACAGGGGAAGCTTTCTTT.

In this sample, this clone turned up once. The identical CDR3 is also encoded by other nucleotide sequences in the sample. The CDR3 sequence: CASSGDTNTEAFF. The CDR3 bases are TGTGCCAGCAGTGGGGACACGAACACTGAAGCTTTCTTT. The chain couples TRBV2 to TRBJ1-1, with D possibly TRBD1 on 6 matching bases. The CDR3 loop spans 13 amino acids. Looked up from germline, CDR1 is SNHLY and CDR2 is FYNNEI. V was pared by 4 bases and J by 1 base, with 7 bases between.

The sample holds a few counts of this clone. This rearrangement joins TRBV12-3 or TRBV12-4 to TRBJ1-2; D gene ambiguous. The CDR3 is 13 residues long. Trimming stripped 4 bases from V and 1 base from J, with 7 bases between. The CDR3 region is CASSSGSNYGYTF. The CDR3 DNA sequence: TGTGCCAGCAGTTCTGGCAGTAACTATGGCTACACCTTC.

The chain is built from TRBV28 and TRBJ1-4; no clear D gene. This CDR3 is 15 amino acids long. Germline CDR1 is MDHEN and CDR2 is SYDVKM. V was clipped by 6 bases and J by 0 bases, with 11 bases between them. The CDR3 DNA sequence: TGTGCCAGCAGCCCCAACGGGGCAACTAATGAAAAACTGTTTTTT. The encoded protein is CASSPNGATNEKLFF.

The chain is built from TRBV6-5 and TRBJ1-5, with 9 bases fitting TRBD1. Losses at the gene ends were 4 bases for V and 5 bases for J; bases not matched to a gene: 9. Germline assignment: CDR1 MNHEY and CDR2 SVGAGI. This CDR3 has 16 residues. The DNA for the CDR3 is TGTGCCAGCAGTTCCTCGGGACAGGGAGGATATCAGCCCCAGCATTTT. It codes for CASSSSGQGGYQPQHF.

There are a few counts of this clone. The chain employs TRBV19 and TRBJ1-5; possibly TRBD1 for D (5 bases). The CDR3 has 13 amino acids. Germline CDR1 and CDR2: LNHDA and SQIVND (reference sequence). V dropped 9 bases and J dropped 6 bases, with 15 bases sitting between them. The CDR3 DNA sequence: TGTGCCAGCGCACAACAGGTGGGTCAGCCCCAGCATTTT. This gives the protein CASAQQVGQPQHF.

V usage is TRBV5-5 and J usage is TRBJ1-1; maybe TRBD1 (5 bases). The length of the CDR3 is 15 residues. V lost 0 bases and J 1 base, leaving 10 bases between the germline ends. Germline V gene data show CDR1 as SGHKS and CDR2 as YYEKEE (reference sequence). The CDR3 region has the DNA TGTGCCAGCAGCTTGGGGGCGGGGGAGAACACTGAAGCTTTCTTT. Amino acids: CASSLGAGENTEAFF.

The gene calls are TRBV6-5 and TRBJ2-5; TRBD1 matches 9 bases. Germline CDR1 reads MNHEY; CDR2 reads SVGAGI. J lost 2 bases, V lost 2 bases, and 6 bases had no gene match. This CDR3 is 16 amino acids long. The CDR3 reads CASSYVGTGRQETQYF. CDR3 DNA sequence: TGTGCCAGCAGTTACGTCGGGACAGGGCGACAAGAGACCCAGTACTTC.

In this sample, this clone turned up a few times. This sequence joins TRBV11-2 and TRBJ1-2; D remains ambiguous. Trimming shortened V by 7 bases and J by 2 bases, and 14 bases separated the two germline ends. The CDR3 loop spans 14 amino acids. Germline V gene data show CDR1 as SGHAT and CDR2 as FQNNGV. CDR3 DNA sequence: TGTGCCAGCACCAACTCCCGAGAGAACTATGGCTACACCTTC. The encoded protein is CASTNSRENYGYTF.

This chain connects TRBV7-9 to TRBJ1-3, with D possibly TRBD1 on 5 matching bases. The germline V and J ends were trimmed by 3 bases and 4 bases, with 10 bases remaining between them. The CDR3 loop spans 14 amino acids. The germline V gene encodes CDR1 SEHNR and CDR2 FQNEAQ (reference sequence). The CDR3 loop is CASSFGGTGNTIYF. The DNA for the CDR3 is TGTGCCAGCAGCTTCGGGGGTACAGGAAACACCATATATTTT.

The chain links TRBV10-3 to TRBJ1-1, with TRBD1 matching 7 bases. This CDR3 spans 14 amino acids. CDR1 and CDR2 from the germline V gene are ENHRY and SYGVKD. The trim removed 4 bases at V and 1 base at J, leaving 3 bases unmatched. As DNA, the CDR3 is TGTGCCATCAGTGTGGGACAGACGAACACTGAAGCTTTCTTT. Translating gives CAISVGQTNTEAFF.

The CDR3 here is CSVGQGNQPQHF. As DNA, the CDR3 is TGCAGCGTTGGGCAGGGGAATCAGCCCCAGCATTTT. The chain is built from TRBV29-1 and TRBJ1-5; D may be TRBD1 (6 bases). The CDR3 extends over 12 amino acids. The germline V gene encodes CDR1 SQVTM and CDR2 ANQGSEA. The V end was cut by 4 bases, the J end by 4 bases, with 8 bases between.

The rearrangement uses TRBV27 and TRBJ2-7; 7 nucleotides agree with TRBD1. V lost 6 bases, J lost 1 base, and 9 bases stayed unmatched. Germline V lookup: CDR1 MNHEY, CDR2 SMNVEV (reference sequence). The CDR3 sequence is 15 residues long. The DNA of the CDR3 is TGTGCCAGCAGGCGGACAGGACGTGGTTCCTACGAGCAGTACTTC. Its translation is CASRRTGRGSYEQYF.

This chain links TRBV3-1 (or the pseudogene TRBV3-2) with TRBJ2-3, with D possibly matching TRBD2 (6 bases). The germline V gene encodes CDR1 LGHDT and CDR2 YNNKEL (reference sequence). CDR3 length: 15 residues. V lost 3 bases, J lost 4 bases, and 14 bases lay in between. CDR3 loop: CASSQRRGLSDTQYF. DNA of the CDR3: TGTGCCAGCAGCCAGAGGAGGGGACTTTCAGATACGCAGTATTTT.

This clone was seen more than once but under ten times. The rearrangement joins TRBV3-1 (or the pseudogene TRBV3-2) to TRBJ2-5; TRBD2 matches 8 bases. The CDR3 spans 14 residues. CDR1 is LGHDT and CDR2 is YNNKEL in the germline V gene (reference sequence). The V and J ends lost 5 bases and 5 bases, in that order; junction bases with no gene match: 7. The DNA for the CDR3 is TGTGCCAGCAGCTTCGGGAGGGAGGTGGAGACCCAGTACTTC. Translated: CASSFGREVETQYF.

The CDR3 reads CASRTGALDEQYF. CDR3 in DNA: TGTGCCAGCCGAACAGGGGCGCTAGACGAGCAGTACTTC. V is TRBV12-3 or TRBV12-4 and J is TRBJ2-7; 7 bases align to TRBD1. The CDR3 extends over 13 amino acids. V shed 8 bases, J shed 5 bases, and the junction held 9 bases outside the gene matches.

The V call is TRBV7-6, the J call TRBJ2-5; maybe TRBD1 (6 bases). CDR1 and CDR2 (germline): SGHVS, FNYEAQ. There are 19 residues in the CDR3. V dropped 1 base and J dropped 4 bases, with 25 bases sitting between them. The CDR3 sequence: CASSLGLFVRGSLVETQYF. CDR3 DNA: TGTGCCAGCAGCTTAGGGCTTTTTGTCAGGGGATCCCTGGTAGAGACCCAGTACTTC.